A selection of T cell receptor beta chains follows, all from one sample in a study of immune characterization of retroperitoneal liposarcoma. MiXCR, applied by TCRdb to the PCR reads, yields one record per CDR3 protein. The sample yields more than 9,000 distinct CDR3 sequences, 37% seen once. Sequencing was carried out using tumor tissue. These receptors all stem from a male donor with retroperitoneal liposarcoma. CDR3s include the opening cysteine and the closing phenylalanine or tryptophan. Each record gives: clone size, V gene, J gene, CDR3 protein. The size entry is marked missing in some rows and otherwise reads once, few, many or a size class.

size: few; V: TRBV25-1; J: TRBJ2-5; CDR3: CASSESPRETQYF
size: few; V: TRBV6-1; J: TRBJ2-2; CDR3: CASIFRGSTGELFF
size: -; V: TRBV11-3; J: TRBJ2-1; CDR3: CASSSGTPYEQFF
size: -; V: TRBV6-4; J: TRBJ2-3; CDR3: CASSDSAGGPDTQYF
size: -; V: TRBV7-8; J: TRBJ1-5; CDR3: CASSPITGNNQPQHF
size: few; V: TRBV12-3/TRBV12-4; J: TRBJ2-5; CDR3: CASSLGDRGLGETQYF
size: many; V: TRBV12-3/TRBV12-4; J: TRBJ2-5; CDR3: CASKAGAQETQYF
size: once; V: TRBV4-1; J: -; CDR3: CASSQGGRTSGTYEQYF
size: -; V: TRBV6-8; J: TRBJ2-5; CDR3: CASSYGGTQETQYF
size: many; V: TRBV7-3; J: -; CDR3: CASSAVTGGSYEQYF
size: -; V: TRBV12-3/TRBV12-4; J: TRBJ1-5; CDR3: CASSLTGSGQPQHF